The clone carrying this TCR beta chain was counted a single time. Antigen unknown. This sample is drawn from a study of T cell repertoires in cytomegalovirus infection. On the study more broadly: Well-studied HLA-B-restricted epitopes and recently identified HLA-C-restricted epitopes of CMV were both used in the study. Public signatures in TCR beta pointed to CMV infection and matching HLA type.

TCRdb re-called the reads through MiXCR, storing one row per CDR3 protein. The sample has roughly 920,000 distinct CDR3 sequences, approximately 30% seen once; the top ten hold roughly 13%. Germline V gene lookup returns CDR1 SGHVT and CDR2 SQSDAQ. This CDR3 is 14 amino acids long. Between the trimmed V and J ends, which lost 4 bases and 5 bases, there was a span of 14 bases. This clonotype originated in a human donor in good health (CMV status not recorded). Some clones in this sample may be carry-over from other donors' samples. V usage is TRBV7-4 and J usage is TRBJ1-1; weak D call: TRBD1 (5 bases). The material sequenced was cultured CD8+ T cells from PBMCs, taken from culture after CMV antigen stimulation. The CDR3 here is CASSSPGVRTEAFF. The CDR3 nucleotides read TGTGCCAGCAGCTCCCCGGGGGTTAGGACTGAAGCTTTCTTT.